These 27 T cell receptor beta chains came from one sample sequenced in a study of T-cell memory formation after mild COVID-19. Using its own MiXCR run on the 5' RACE reads, TCRdb lists one record per CDR3 protein. The data show some 340,000 distinct CDR3 sequences, roughly 13% seen once. Sequencing was carried out using PBMCs or a T cell subset sorted from them (not recorded which). The source of these receptors is a man younger than 30 who had mild COVID-19 (a few samples of this study predate the infection). Cell type and time point are not known.

V and J are TRBV11-2 and TRBJ2-7; D remains unclear. The CDR3 is made up of 15 amino acids. Trimming took 4 bases from V and 0 from J, leaving 13 bases between them. Germline V gene lookup returns CDR1 SGHAT and CDR2 FQNNGV. For the CDR3, the DNA is TGTGCCAGCAGCTCTGTCAAGGACGCCTCCTACGAGCAGTACTTC. Its protein is CASSSVKDASYEQYF.

DNA for the CDR3: TGTGCCAGCAGTTACGGGACAGGGGGCGGCACAGATACGCAGTATTTT. It is translated as CASSYGTGGGTDTQYF. The chain recombines TRBV6-6 with TRBJ2-3, with TRBD1 identical over 12 bases. From germline, CDR1 is MNHNY and CDR2 SVGAGI (reference sequence). J was trimmed by 1 base and V by 2 bases; bases with no gene match: 1. CDR3 length equals 16 residues.

The gene calls are TRBV18 and TRBJ2-7; 8 bases fit TRBD1. V shed 2 bases, J shed 0 bases, and the junction held 0 bases outside the gene matches. The germline gives CDR1 KGHSH, CDR2 LQKENI. The CDR3 consists of 14 residues. CDR3 protein: CASSPGTGSYEQYV. In DNA, the CDR3 is TGTGCCAGCTCACCAGGGACAGGCTCCTACGAGCAGTACGTC.

This chain uses TRBV4-3 with TRBJ2-6; D is uncertain. Trimming removed 1 base from V and 0 bases from J, with 13 bases in between. CDR1 LGHNA and CDR2 YSLEER come from the germline V gene. The CDR3 is 18 amino acids. The CDR3, as DNA: TGCGCCAGCAGCCAAGTCCCCCCTCGATCCTCTGGGGCCAACGTCCTGACTTTC. Amino acids: CASSQVPPRSSGANVLTF.

The table lists this clonotype with a few counts. The chain has TRBV7-9 and TRBJ2-7; D may be TRBD2 (6 bases). V was shortened by 6 bases and J by 3 bases, with 21 bases between the two germline ends. This CDR3 region has 16 residues. Per the germline V gene, CDR1 is SEHNR and CDR2 is FQNEAQ (reference sequence). CDR3 nucleotides: TGTGCCAGCAGTCCGGACCAGGGACGGGGGAACTACGAGCAGTACTTC. This codes for CASSPDQGRGNYEQYF.

This clonotype has ten or more counts. The genes are TRBV11-2 and TRBJ2-7, with 8 positions matching TRBD1. The trim removed 5 bases at V and 7 bases at J, leaving 4 bases unmatched. The CDR3 extends over 12 amino acids. The germline gives CDR1 SGHAT, CDR2 FQNNGV. Written as DNA, the CDR3 is TGTGCCAGCAGCCGGACAGGGTGGGAGCAGTACTTC. This encodes CASSRTGWEQYF.

This clonotype was recorded a few times. The chain carries TRBV12-3 or TRBV12-4 and TRBJ1-1, with a possible D match to TRBD1 (6 bases). Trimming shortened V by 6 bases and J by 4 bases, and 12 bases separated the two germline ends. The CDR3 totals 13 residues. The CDR3 nucleotides are TGTGCCAGCAGCCCCAGGACAGTCACTGAAGCTTTCTTT. Protein: CASSPRTVTEAFF.

This sequence joins TRBV3-1 and TRBJ1-1; no reliable D call. The germline V gene has CDR1 LGHDT and CDR2 YNNKEL (reference sequence). V was trimmed by 4 bases and J by 1 base, leaving 10 bases between them. The CDR3 is made up of 14 amino acids. CDR3 amino acids: CASSLNRWNTEAFF. The CDR3 nucleotides read TGTGCCAGCAGCCTTAACCGCTGGAACACTGAAGCTTTCTTT.

This clonotype was picked up many times. The gene calls are TRBV12-3 or TRBV12-4 and TRBJ2-1; 9 bases line up with TRBD2. The CDR3 is 15 residues long. V lost 2 bases to trimming and J lost 4 bases; unmatched junction nucleotides: 3. The CDR3: CASSLRLAEYNEQFF. CDR3 in DNA: TGTGCCAGCAGTTTACGACTAGCGGAGTACAATGAGCAGTTCTTC.

This clonotype was counted at least ten times. The J gene is TRBJ2-2, the V gene TRBV5-1; 8 bases are shared with TRBD1. This CDR3 region has 14 residues. Trimming removed 0 bases from V and 6 bases from J; junction bases left unmatched: 1. CDR1 and CDR2 from the germline V gene are SGHRS and YFSETQ. The CDR3 bases are TGCGCCAGCAGCTTGGGACAGGGGTCCGGGGAGCTGTTTTTT. Protein product: CASSLGQGSGELFF.

The gene calls are TRBV7-9 and TRBJ1-4; TRBD1 might be the D (5 bases). Trimming took 5 bases from V and 5 from J, leaving 12 bases between them. Germline CDR1 reads SEHNR; CDR2 reads FQNEAQ (reference sequence). The CDR3 is made up of 14 amino acids. CDR3 residues: CASSTGFENEKLFF. CDR3 DNA sequence: TGTGCCAGCAGCACAGGTTTCGAGAATGAAAAACTGTTTTTT.

The J gene is TRBJ2-3, the V gene TRBV6-2 or TRBV6-3, with D maybe TRBD2 (7 bases). The CDR3 runs to 15 residues. V gave up 2 bases and J gave up 2 bases, with 11 bases separating them. The germline CDR1 and CDR2 sequences are MNHEY and SVGEGT. CDR3 sequence reads: CASSYPAGATDTQYF. The CDR3 DNA follows: TGTGCCAGCAGTTACCCGGCGGGGGCCACAGATACGCAGTATTTT.

The genes are TRBV5-1 and TRBJ2-5; D is ambiguous. This CDR3 is 15 amino acids long. Germline-derived CDR1 and CDR2 are SGHRS and YFSETQ. Trimming stripped 0 bases from V and 3 bases from J, with 12 bases between. The CDR3 spells CASSLVGIIEETQYF. As DNA, the CDR3 is TGCGCCAGCAGCTTGGTGGGGATAATTGAAGAGACCCAGTACTTC.

In its sample, this clonotype was seen a few times. This rearrangement joins TRBV6-2 or TRBV6-3 to TRBJ1-1; 10 bases match TRBD1. Germline V lookup: CDR1 MNHEY, CDR2 SVGEGT. J was trimmed by 10 bases and V by 8 bases; bases with no gene match: 10. The length of the CDR3 is 13 residues. The CDR3 spells CASGRGQGRRAFF. DNA for the CDR3: TGTGCCAGCGGGCGGGGACAGGGGCGGCGAGCTTTCTTT.

This clonotype was seen only a few times. The chain joins TRBV12-3 or TRBV12-4 to TRBJ2-3; a weak D match, TRBD2 (6 bases). V lost 5 bases and J 2 bases, leaving 14 bases between the germline ends. There are 15 residues in the CDR3. This CDR3 is CASSRTTSTTDTQYF. In nucleotides, the CDR3 is TGTGCCAGCAGTCGGACTACTAGCACCACAGATACGCAGTATTTT.

The rearrangement uses TRBV29-1 and TRBJ2-3, with 9 bases identical to TRBD1. This CDR3 has 14 amino acids. Germline V gene lookup returns CDR1 SQVTM and CDR2 ANQGSEA. After removal of 6 bases from V and 2 bases from J, the junction contained 6 bases not matched to a gene. The CDR3 spells CSVGTGRNTDTQYF. In nucleotides, the CDR3 is TGCAGCGTCGGGACAGGGCGTAACACAGATACGCAGTATTTT.

The chain joins TRBV4-1 to TRBJ1-3, with 8 bases matching TRBD1. Per the germline V gene, CDR1 is MGHRA and CDR2 is YSYEKL. The CDR3 sequence is 17 residues long. V shed 0 bases, J shed 0 bases, and the junction held 4 bases outside the gene matches. The CDR3: CASSQEDRVFSGNTIYF. CDR3 bases: TGCGCCAGCAGCCAAGAGGACAGGGTCTTCTCTGGAAACACCATATATTTT.

V gene TRBV11-2 combines with J gene TRBJ1-1, with 7 positions matching TRBD1. V trimming: 5 bases; J trimming: 6 bases; junction bases outside the gene matches: 12. The CDR3 sequence is 15 residues long. Germline lookup yields CDR1 SGHAT and CDR2 FQNNGV. CDR3 nucleotides: TGTGCCAGCAGCGGATCCGACAGGGTACGCCCTGAAGCTTTCTTT. Protein sequence: CASSGSDRVRPEAFF.

The chain is built from TRBV20-1 and TRBJ2-2; D remains ambiguous. Trimming shortened V by 3 bases and J by 4 bases, and 12 bases separated the two germline ends. The length of the CDR3 is 14 residues. The V gene's germline CDR1 is DFQATT and CDR2 SNEGSKA (reference sequence). The CDR3 region is CSASMRSSTGELFF. DNA for the CDR3: TGCAGTGCTAGCATGAGGAGCAGCACCGGGGAGCTGTTTTTT.

The chain has TRBV4-2 and TRBJ1-5, with D uncertain. CDR1 is LGHNA and CDR2 is YNFKEQ in the germline V gene. V lost 4 bases and J lost 2, with 15 bases in between. The CDR3 is 16 amino acids. DNA of the CDR3: TGTGCCAGCAGCCGAGTTGACAATCTTGGCAATCAGCCCCAGCATTTT. Translating it yields CASSRVDNLGNQPQHF.

The chain joins TRBV21-1 to TRBJ1-5; the D call of TRBD1 is as the table states it, not checked on the DNA. TRBV21-1 is tagged as a pseudogene. The CDR3 runs to 16 residues. CDR3: CASSKDGTGERQPQHF. The CDR3 DNA is TGTGCCAGCAGCAAAGATGGGACAGGGGAAAGACAGCCCCAGCATTTT.

The chain's CDR3 is CASNDSGGAKDTQYF. The CDR3 DNA sequence: TGTGCCAGCAATGATAGCGGGGGGGCCAAAGATACGCAGTATTTT. The V gene is TRBV6-6, the J gene TRBJ2-3; 11 nucleotides agree with TRBD2. The CDR3 covers 15 residues. CDR1 MNHNY and CDR2 SVGAGI come from the germline V gene (reference sequence). V gave up 7 bases and J gave up 5 bases; unmatched junction bases: 8.

This clonotype has a count of ten or more. V gene TRBV15 combines with J gene TRBJ1-5; D might be TRBD1 (5 bases). CDR1 and CDR2 from the germline V gene are LNHNV and YYDKDF (reference sequence). V was trimmed by 3 bases and J by 6 bases, leaving 12 bases between them. This CDR3 is built from 14 residues. CDR3 protein: CATSRAGSSQPQHF. The CDR3 DNA reads as TGTGCCACCAGCAGGGCAGGGTCGTCTCAGCCCCAGCATTTT.

The V gene is TRBV28, the J gene TRBJ2-7, with 8 bases matching TRBD1. V gave up 6 bases and J gave up 0 bases; unmatched junction bases: 4. The CDR3 totals 14 residues. The germline V gene encodes CDR1 MDHEN and CDR2 SYDVKM. Here the CDR3 DNA reads TGTGCCAGCAGCCGACAGGGGAGCTCCTACGAGCAGTACGTC. Amino acid sequence: CASSRQGSSYEQYV.

The chain employs TRBV27 and TRBJ2-1; 8 bases line up with TRBD2. The CDR3 runs to 16 residues. Germline V gene lookup returns CDR1 MNHEY and CDR2 SMNVEV (reference sequence). V was pared by 5 bases and J by 7 bases, with 13 bases of the junction left unmatched. CDR3 sequence reads: CASSHYPGGQGNEQFF. In DNA, the CDR3 is TGTGCCAGCAGTCACTACCCGGGGGGGCAGGGGAATGAGCAGTTCTTC.

The chain combines TRBV10-3 with TRBJ2-5, with D unresolved. The CDR3 has 12 amino acids. Trimming stripped 11 bases from V and 5 bases from J, with 15 bases between. In germline, CDR1 is ENHRY, CDR2 SYGVKD. CDR3 DNA: TGTGCCGCCCCTGGCCAGAGTGAGACCCAGTACTTC. Protein: CAAPGQSETQYF.

The chain joins TRBV6-2 or TRBV6-3 to TRBJ2-2, with unresolved D. Germline V lookup: CDR1 MNHEY, CDR2 SVGEGT. V was clipped by 7 bases and J by 6 bases, with 9 bases between them. CDR3 length equals 12 residues. The CDR3 DNA follows: TGTGCCAGCACCCACTCCCCCGGGGAGCTGTTTTTT. Its protein is CASTHSPGELFF.